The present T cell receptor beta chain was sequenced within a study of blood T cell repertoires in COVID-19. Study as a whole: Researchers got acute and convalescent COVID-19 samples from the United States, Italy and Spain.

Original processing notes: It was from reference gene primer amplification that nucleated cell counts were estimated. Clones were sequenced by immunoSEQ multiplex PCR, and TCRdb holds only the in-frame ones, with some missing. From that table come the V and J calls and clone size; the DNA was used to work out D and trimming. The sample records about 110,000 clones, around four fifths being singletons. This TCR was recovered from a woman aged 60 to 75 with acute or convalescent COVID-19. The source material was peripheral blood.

CDR3 in amino acids: CASSHGQTATNEKLFF. The CDR3 DNA reads TGTGCCAGCAGTCACGGACAGACAGCAACTAATGAAAAACTGTTTTTT. This rearrangement joins TRBV27 to TRBJ1-4; maybe TRBD1 (6 bases). The CDR3 runs 16 residues. V was pared by 5 bases and J by 0 bases, with 13 bases between. Germline CDR1 MNHEY, CDR2 SMNVEV (reference sequence).